A selection of T cell receptor beta chains follows, all from one sample in a study of control samples from healthy donors and cancer patients. Sequencing was performed with immunoSEQ multiplex PCR; in TCRdb, only in-frame clones are kept and a portion is missing. This table holds some 120,000 clones, 80% to 95% found once. The specimen sequenced was blood. Receptors originate from a young man in good health. CDR3s include the opening cysteine and the closing phenylalanine or tryptophan. A D gene is named only where the DNA matches it firmly. Part of the rows lack a size; the others show once, few, many or a class for expanded clones.

D: TRBD2
V: TRBV25-1
size: -
J: TRBJ2-1
DNA: TGTGCCAGCAGTCGGACTAGCAGCTACAATGAGCAGTTCTTC
CDR3: CASSRTSSYNEQFF

D: -
V: TRBV18
size: -
J: TRBJ1-1
DNA: TGTGCCAGCTCCCCCTCGCAGGCCTCTGGGAGCACTGAAGCTTTCTTT
CDR3: CASSPSQASGSTEAFF

D: TRBD1
V: TRBV6-2/TRBV6-3
size: once
J: TRBJ1-1
DNA: TGTGCCAGCAGCCCGAACAGGGGGGGGACTGAAGCTTTCTTT
CDR3: CASSPNRGGTEAFF

D: -
V: TRBV27
size: -
J: TRBJ1-6
DNA: TGTGCCAGCAGTTTAAGGGACGGTCCTTATAATTCACCCCTCCACTTT
CDR3: CASSLRDGPYNSPLHF

D: TRBD1
V: TRBV5-5
size: once
J: TRBJ2-7
DNA: TGTGCCAGCAGCATTGGACAGGGGGCCTACGAGCAGTACTTC
CDR3: CASSIGQGAYEQYF

D: TRBD1
V: TRBV6-6
size: -
J: TRBJ2-1
DNA: TGTGCCAGCACCCTCCGGGACAGGGCTGAGCAGTTCTTC
CDR3: CASTLRDRAEQFF

D: TRBD2
V: TRBV18
size: -
J: TRBJ2-1
DNA: TGTGCCAGCTCCCCGAGGCTTTCCGGGACTAGCGGAAGCTCCTACAATGAGCAGTTCTTC
CDR3: CASSPRLSGTSGSSYNEQFF

D: TRBD1
V: TRBV7-2
size: -
J: TRBJ1-2
DNA: TGTGCCAGCAGCTCGGACAGGATTAACTATGGCTACACCTTC
CDR3: CASSSDRINYGYTF

D: -
V: TRBV7-9
size: -
J: TRBJ1-6
DNA: TGTGCCAGCAGCTTAGTCAGTACCTATAATTCACCCCTCCACTTT
CDR3: CASSLVSTYNSPLHF

D: TRBD1
V: TRBV18
size: -
J: TRBJ2-7
DNA: TGTGCCAGCTCACCGCAGGACAGGGTGAATTACGAGCAGTACTTC
CDR3: CASSPQDRVNYEQYF

D: -
V: TRBV9
size: -
J: TRBJ2-1
DNA: TGTGCCAGCAGCGTGGGTAGGGGAAATGAGCAGTTCTTC
CDR3: CASSVGRGNEQFF

D: -
V: TRBV10-3
size: -
J: TRBJ1-3
DNA: TGTGCCATCAGTGAGTCGGGGACATCCGTGTTCGAAAACACCATATATTTT
CDR3: CAISESGTSVFENTIYF

D: -
V: TRBV2
size: -
J: TRBJ1-6
DNA: TGTGCCAGCACCAGGGAACTCTATAATTCACCCCTCCACTTT
CDR3: CASTRELYNSPLHF

D: -
V: TRBV19
size: -
J: TRBJ2-1
DNA: TGTGCCAGTAGTATAGATTGGAGGGCTGTTTGGGAGCAGTTCTTC
CDR3: CASSIDWRAVWEQFF

D: -
V: TRBV4-1
size: -
J: TRBJ1-4
DNA: TGCGCCAGCAGCCAAGTCCGGGGGAATGAAAAACTGTTTTTT
CDR3: CASSQVRGNEKLFF

D: -
V: TRBV12-3/TRBV12-4
size: -
J: TRBJ2-3
DNA: TGTGCCAGCAGTGGCACGAGTTGGGATACGCAGTATTTT
CDR3: CASSGTSWDTQYF

D: TRBD1
V: TRBV4-1
size: -
J: TRBJ1-5
DNA: TGCGCCAGCAGCCAAGGGGGGAAGGGGGCGAAGGATCAGCCCCAGCATTTT
CDR3: CASSQGGKGAKDQPQHF

D: TRBD2
V: TRBV24-1
size: -
J: TRBJ2-1
DNA: TGTGCCACCAGTGACCAACTGGGACTAGCGATCAATGAGCAGTTCTTC
CDR3: CATSDQLGLAINEQFF

D: -
V: TRBV9
size: -
J: TRBJ1-5
DNA: TGTGCCAGCAGCGGGGGGTATAGCAATCAGCCCCAGCATTTT
CDR3: CASSGGYSNQPQHF

D: -
V: TRBV15
size: -
J: TRBJ1-2
DNA: TGTGCCACCAGCAGAGATCGGATAAACTATGGCTACACCTTC
CDR3: CATSRDRINYGYTF

D: -
V: TRBV27
size: -
J: TRBJ2-7
DNA: TGTGCCAGCAGTTTCCGGGGAGCCTACGAGCAGTACTTC
CDR3: CASSFRGAYEQYF

D: TRBD2
V: TRBV5-1
size: -
J: TRBJ2-2
DNA: TGCGCCACCCGAGGGACTAGTGAGACGAACACCGGGGAGCTGTTTTTT
CDR3: CATRGTSETNTGELFF

D: -
V: TRBV7-9
size: -
J: TRBJ1-2
DNA: TGTGCCAGCAGCATAATAGCGGGAAACTATGGCTACACCTTC
CDR3: CASSIIAGNYGYTF

D: -
V: TRBV15
size: -
J: TRBJ2-5
DNA: TGTGCCACCGCCTTAGGTAGGGCTCAAGAGACCCAGTACTTC
CDR3: CATALGRAQETQYF

D: -
V: TRBV9
size: -
J: TRBJ1-1
DNA: TGTGCCAGTGGGGGGACGGAGGGCACTGAAGCTTTCTTT
CDR3: CASGGTEGTEAFF

D: -
V: TRBV24-1
size: once
J: TRBJ1-5
DNA: TGTGCCACCGCCGGGTCCAGGGGAAATCAGCCCCAGCATTTT
CDR3: CATAGSRGNQPQHF

D: -
V: TRBV19
size: many
J: TRBJ1-5
DNA: TGTGCCAGTAGTATACGAGGGACGGGTAATCAGCCCCAGCATTTT
CDR3: CASSIRGTGNQPQHF

D: -
V: TRBV7-2
size: -
J: TRBJ2-3
DNA: TGTGCCAGCAGCTTAGGGGCGACAGATACGCAGTATTTT
CDR3: CASSLGATDTQYF

D: -
V: TRBV30
size: -
J: TRBJ2-1
DNA: TGTGCCTGGAGTCCAGCGGTTTTCTACAATGAGCAGTTCTTC
CDR3: CAWSPAVFYNEQFF

D: -
V: TRBV3-1/TRBV3-2
size: once
J: TRBJ2-5
DNA: TGTGCCAGCAGCCCCGACGCGCTGGCGAGCCAGTACTTC
CDR3: CASSPDALASQYF

D: TRBD2
V: TRBV28
size: few
J: TRBJ2-7
DNA: TGTGCCAGCAGTTTCCGGGACGGGAGGACTAGGGAGCAGTACTTC
CDR3: CASSFRDGRTREQYF

D: -
V: TRBV28
size: -
J: TRBJ2-7
DNA: TGTGCCAGCAGCGGACACCGACTTCCCTACGAGCAGTACTTC
CDR3: CASSGHRLPYEQYF

D: -
V: TRBV11-2
size: -
J: TRBJ1-6
DNA: TGTGCCAGCAGCTTGAATACCGGGCCCATAGACGTACCCCTCCACTTT
CDR3: CASSLNTGPIDVPLHF

D: -
V: TRBV12-5
size: -
J: TRBJ2-5
DNA: TGTGCTAGTGGTTTGGGGGCCGGGGAGACCCAGTACTTC
CDR3: CASGLGAGETQYF

D: TRBD1
V: TRBV9
size: -
J: TRBJ2-1
DNA: TGTGCCAGCAGCGTAGCTGTACTTCCCGCGGGACAGGGGGCGGAAGGGTCCTACAATGAGCAGTTCTTC
CDR3: CASSVAVLPAGQGAEGSYNEQFF

D: TRBD1
V: TRBV28
size: -
J: TRBJ2-7
DNA: TGTGCCAGCAGGGGCGGACAGGGGGCCAGCGGGCAGTACTTC
CDR3: CASRGGQGASGQYF

D: -
V: TRBV30
size: -
J: TRBJ2-2
DNA: TGTGCCTGGAGATTTTATCTGGGCCCCCAGAACACCGGGGAGCTGTTTTTT
CDR3: CAWRFYLGPQNTGELFF

D: TRBD2
V: TRBV7-2
size: once
J: TRBJ2-5
DNA: TGTGCCAGCAGCTTAGTTGGAGCGGGGGGGCCTCAAGAGACCCAGTACTTC
CDR3: CASSLVGAGGPQETQYF

D: -
V: TRBV10-3
size: -
J: TRBJ1-5
DNA: TGTGCCATCAGTGAGTCAAGCTTTAGCAATCAGCCCCAGCATTTT
CDR3: CAISESSFSNQPQHF

D: -
V: TRBV23-1
size: -
J: TRBJ1-2
DNA: TGCGCCAGCAGTCAAATAGGACGGCCCTATGGCTACACCTTC
CDR3: CASSQIGRPYGYTF

D: -
V: TRBV5-6
size: -
J: TRBJ2-1
DNA: TGTGCCAGCAGCTTAGCGGCTGAGCAGTTCTTC
CDR3: CASSLAAEQFF

D: -
V: TRBV5-1
size: -
J: TRBJ1-2
DNA: TGCGCCAGTAGCCCGGGACCCAACTATGGCTACACCTTC
CDR3: CASSPGPNYGYTF

D: -
V: TRBV11-2
size: -
J: TRBJ2-5
DNA: TGTGCCAGCAGCTTAGATCGGACAGAAGAGACCCAGTACTTC
CDR3: CASSLDRTEETQYF

D: -
V: TRBV24-1
size: -
J: TRBJ1-2
DNA: TGTGCCACCAGTGACCGGGACACCTCCTATGGCTACACCTTC
CDR3: CATSDRDTSYGYTF

D: TRBD2
V: TRBV25-1
size: few
J: TRBJ2-2
DNA: TGTGCCAGCTCCCGCGGGGGGGAGGGGGAGCTGTTTTTT
CDR3: CASSRGGEGELFF

D: TRBD2
V: TRBV25-1
size: -
J: TRBJ2-1
DNA: TGTGCCAGCAGTGCACCGGGAGGGGTCTACAATGAGCAGTTCTTC
CDR3: CASSAPGGVYNEQFF

D: TRBD1
V: TRBV6-1
size: -
J: TRBJ1-2
DNA: TGTGCCAGCAGTGGTGAACCGCGGGGTACAGGGGCCTTTTCCTATGGCTACACCTTC
CDR3: CASSGEPRGTGAFSYGYTF

D: -
V: TRBV10-3
size: -
J: TRBJ1-1
DNA: TGTGCCATCAGTGAGTCGAATGTTGCGACCTCTGAAGCTTTCTTT
CDR3: CAISESNVATSEAFF

D: -
V: TRBV28
size: -
J: TRBJ1-4
DNA: TGTGCCAGCAGTTCACCAGGGGATAGAGGTGAAAAACTGTTTTTT
CDR3: CASSSPGDRGEKLFF

D: -
V: TRBV12-3/TRBV12-4
size: -
J: TRBJ2-2
DNA: TGTGCCAGCACTCGGGGGCCCGGGGAGCTGTTTTTT
CDR3: CASTRGPGELFF

D: -
V: TRBV6-5
size: -
J: TRBJ1-2
DNA: TGTGCCAGCAGTTACACCGGGACCCTCTATGGCTACACCTTC
CDR3: CASSYTGTLYGYTF